The present TCR beta chain was sequenced within a study of early T cells in non-severe SARS-CoV-2 infection. Overall study context: Whole-blood bulk RNA, unsorted, was sequenced, and chains were unpaired.

Each single cDNA molecule received a unique molecular identifier. MiXCR, run by TCRdb on the 5' RACE reads, gives a single entry per CDR3 protein. The sample contains more than 65,000 distinct CDR3 sequences, about 15% of which appear only once. The CDR3 consists of 13 residues. The germline V and J ends were trimmed by 6 bases and 6 bases, with 14 bases remaining between them. Note on this clonotype: The antigen is not known.

Study-wide results and caveats: Sequences matched to VDJdb favored anti-spike CD8 responses, while private and CD4 specificities were missed.

The receptor was isolated from an adult who was a healthcare worker with PCR-confirmed SARS-CoV-2 infection or an uninfected control (not recorded which). This chain uses TRBV12-3 or TRBV12-4 with TRBJ1-1, with D possibly TRBD1 on 5 matching bases. The input for sequencing was whole blood, taken at baseline. The CDR3 loop reads CASRGNRLAEAFF. CDR3 nucleotides: TGTGCCAGCAGGGGTAACAGGTTAGCTGAAGCTTTCTTT.